A selection of T cell receptor beta chains follows, all from one sample in a study of blood T cell repertoires in COVID-19. The repertoire was sequenced with immunoSEQ multiplex PCR; TCRdb's copy has only in-frame clones and lacks some. The sample includes 120,000 to 150,000 clones, 86% of them seen just once. The sequencing sample was made of peripheral blood. The receptor source for this set is a woman aged 60-75 years with acute or convalescent COVID-19. The CDR3 runs from the conserved cysteine through the conserved F or W. D genes are given only for firm matches. A clone size is listed for some rows: how often the clone was seen (once, few, many), or a class if it is expanded.

cdr3_nt cdr3_aa j_call v_call clone_size d_call
TGTGCCAGCAGTTTAATCGGGCGGGGGACATTACAAGAGACCCAGTACTTC CASSLIGRGTLQETQYF TRBJ2-5 TRBV27 . .
TGCGCCAGCAGCCAACCGGGACAGGTTGTTGGCTATGAGCAGTTCTTC CASSQPGQVVGYEQFF TRBJ2-1 TRBV4-3 . TRBD1
TGCAGTGCTACCCCGAGGTACGAGCAGTACTTC CSATPRYEQYF TRBJ2-7 TRBV20-1 . .
TGTGCCAGCAGCTTACTAGGGGCGGCGAATAATTCACCCCTCCACTTT CASSLLGAANNSPLHF TRBJ1-6 TRBV7-2 many .
TGTGCCAGCAGCCCCGACAGAGACAATGAGCAGTTCTTC CASSPDRDNEQFF TRBJ2-1 TRBV7-3 . .
TGTGCCAGCAGCATCCGGGACAGCTCTGGAAACACCATATATTTT CASSIRDSSGNTIYF TRBJ1-3 TRBV5-5 many TRBD1
TGTGCCAGCAGGCAATCGGGTCGAAGACAGGTTTCCTCCTACGAGCAGTACTTC CASRQSGRRQVSSYEQYF TRBJ2-7 TRBV5-4 . .
TGTGCCAGCTCACTTAAGACCCCGACACGAAGTTCAACTAATGAAAAACTGTTTTTT CASSLKTPTRSSTNEKLFF TRBJ1-4 TRBV18 . .
TGTGCCACCGGGGGCCGGGACCCGAGGAGGGAGCTGTTTTTT CATGGRDPRRELFF TRBJ2-2 TRBV24-1 . .
TGTGCCTGGAGCGACGGGGGGAGATCCTATAATTCACCCCTCCACTTT CAWSDGGRSYNSPLHF TRBJ1-6 TRBV30 few .
TGTGCCAGCAGCTTAGTAGGGGTCGAGCAGTACTTC CASSLVGVEQYF TRBJ2-7 TRBV13 . .
TGTGCCAGCAGCTTAGCCGGGGGCAATCAGCCCCAGCATTTT CASSLAGGNQPQHF TRBJ1-5 TRBV7-9 . .
TGCGCCAGCAGCCAAGCGGGGGGATACTACCTAAGCTCCTACAATGAGCAGTTCTTC CASSQAGGYYLSSYNEQFF TRBJ2-1 TRBV4-1 . TRBD2
TGTGCCAGCAGCCGTTCTCCAGGTACCGCCGGAAACACCATATATTTT CASSRSPGTAGNTIYF TRBJ1-3 TRBV9 . .
TGTGCCAGCAGCTTAACCGGGACAGGGGGTGTTCCTTCCTACGAGCAGTACTTC CASSLTGTGGVPSYEQYF TRBJ2-7 TRBV7-2 . TRBD1
TGTGCCAGCAGTTTAGGGCTTGACTATGGCTACACCTTC CASSLGLDYGYTF TRBJ1-2 TRBV12-3/TRBV12-4 few .
TGTGCCAGCAGCTTGGACCTCAGCGGCAACACCGGGGAGCTGTTTTTT CASSLDLSGNTGELFF TRBJ2-2 TRBV5-4 . .
TGTGCCAGCAGCGAAGCGGGGGTCCAAGAGACCCAGTACTTC CASSEAGVQETQYF TRBJ2-5 TRBV7-2 . TRBD2
TGTGCCAGATTAAACCGGGGGTCGGACTATGGCTACACCTTC CARLNRGSDYGYTF TRBJ1-2 TRBV27 once .
TGTGCCAGCAGTTACCCTAGACGACAGGGGAATCAGCCCCAGCATTTT CASSYPRRQGNQPQHF TRBJ1-5 TRBV6-5 . TRBD1
TGTGCCACCATCTCCGCGGTGACGGATCCCTCCAGCTACACCTTC CATISAVTDPSSYTF TRBJ1-2 TRBV6-5 . .
TGTGCCAGCAGTCGAGGGATCAATCAGCCCCAGCATTTT CASSRGINQPQHF TRBJ1-5 TRBV28 . .
TGTGCCAGCAGTCCCAGACAGGGTGGTTTAGGCTACACCTTC CASSPRQGGLGYTF TRBJ1-2 TRBV27 . TRBD1
TGTGCCAGCAGTGCTCGACAGGGTTACACAGATACGCAGTATTTT CASSARQGYTDTQYF TRBJ2-3 TRBV6-4 . TRBD1
TGTGCCAGCAGTACCGGGACATTTGGCTACACCTTC CASSTGTFGYTF TRBJ1-2 TRBV11-2 . .
TGTGCCACCAGTGATCCCGGACAGGGGTACAATGAGCAGTTCTTC CATSDPGQGYNEQFF TRBJ2-1 TRBV24-1 few TRBD1
TGCGCCAGCAGCCAAACGGAGAGTTCCGCCGGGGAGCTGTTTTTT CASSQTESSAGELFF TRBJ2-2 TRBV4-1 few .
TGCGCCAGCAGCCAAGATTCAGGACAGGGTCGGCGATCCTTGAACACCGGGGAGCTGTTTTTT CASSQDSGQGRRSLNTGELFF TRBJ2-2 TRBV4-1 few TRBD1
TGTGCCAGCAGCGGGGACAGCTACGAGCAGTACTTC CASSGDSYEQYF TRBJ2-7 TRBV5-4 . TRBD1
TGTGCCAGCAGTGTAACCCCAGGGGGCCAGCCCCAGCATTTT CASSVTPGGQPQHF TRBJ1-5 TRBV2 . TRBD1
TGTGCCAGCAGGTCAGGGGGGTGGGGCACAGATACGCAGTATTTT CASRSGGWGTDTQYF TRBJ2-3 TRBV7-8 . .
TGTGCCAGCAGCCCTCAGGCTCTGAACACTGAAGCTTTCTTT CASSPQALNTEAFF TRBJ1-1 TRBV11-3 . .
TGTGCCAGCAGTGCAGGACTGGGACAGGGGGCGAGAGAAGGGCCTTTCTTT CASSAGLGQGAREGPFF TRBJ1-1 TRBV27 . TRBD1
TGTGCCAGCAGTCTATCAGGGGATGAGCAGTTCTTC CASSLSGDEQFF TRBJ2-1 TRBV28 . .
TGTGCCAGCAGCTTAGAGGGGCTGGATGCGACAGATACGCAGTATTTT CASSLEGLDATDTQYF TRBJ2-3 TRBV11-2 . .
TGCGCCAGCAGCCAAGCCAGGACAGGGAACACTGAAGCTTTCTTT CASSQARTGNTEAFF TRBJ1-1 TRBV4-1 . TRBD1
TGTGCCAGCAGTTTCGACAGGGCTTTGACTGAAGCTTTCTTT CASSFDRALTEAFF TRBJ1-1 TRBV28 . TRBD1
TGCGCCAGCAGCTTGGACGCGGGGTCCACTGAAGCTTTCTTT CASSLDAGSTEAFF TRBJ1-1 TRBV5-1 . .
TGTGCCAGCAATCTTCGGGGGGGGAGTTCACCCCTCCACTTT CASNLRGGSSPLHF TRBJ1-6 TRBV27 . .
TGTGCCAGCAGCTTAGAGGCAGGGGGCGGTGGCTACACCTTC CASSLEAGGGGYTF TRBJ1-2 TRBV7-9 . TRBD1
TGTGCCAGCAGCCAAGATGGCAGCACAGATACGCAGTATTTT CASSQDGSTDTQYF TRBJ2-3 TRBV4-2 once .
TGTGCCAGCAGTCCACCTCCCGGAGGCTATGGCTACACCTTC CASSPPPGGYGYTF TRBJ1-2 TRBV28 . .
TGTGCCAGCAGCCCCAGCGGGGATAATTCACCCCTCCACTTT CASSPSGDNSPLHF TRBJ1-6 TRBV7-9 . .
TGTGCCATCAGTGAGTCGTCGAGGTCTGGGGCCAACGTCCTGACTTTC CAISESSRSGANVLTF TRBJ2-6 TRBV10-3 . .
TGCGCCAGCAGCCAAGATGGTGCGGGGGTGAGCACTGAAGCTTTCTTT CASSQDGAGVSTEAFF TRBJ1-1 TRBV4-3 . .
TGTGCCAGCAGTATGACAGTTTCCTACGAGCAGTACTTC CASSMTVSYEQYF TRBJ2-7 TRBV28 . .
TGTGCCAGCAGCCCCCGGGACTACACAGATACGCAGTATTTT CASSPRDYTDTQYF TRBJ2-3 TRBV11-2 . TRBD2
TGTGCCAGCAGCTTAGCCGTCGGGGAAGGGTATGGCTACACCTTC CASSLAVGEGYGYTF TRBJ1-2 TRBV7-2 . .
TGTGCCAGCAGTCTCTCGGCACGGGTAGGATATAATTCACCCCTCCACTTT CASSLSARVGYNSPLHF TRBJ1-6 TRBV14 . .
TGTGCCAGCAGCCGTACAGGGACGCCGAACTCTGGGGCCAACGTCCTGACTTTC CASSRTGTPNSGANVLTF TRBJ2-6 TRBV7-2 . .
TGTGCCAGCAGCCCCTCCCGGGGGGGATTTAACTATGGCTACACCTTC CASSPSRGGFNYGYTF TRBJ1-2 TRBV11-3 . .